This TCR beta chain was identified in a study of blood T cell repertoires in COVID-19. About the study: Acute and convalescent COVID-19 specimens originated in the United States, Italy and Spain. T cells, B-cell-depleted T cells, or PBMCs supplied cDNA or gDNA.

Trimming took off 3 bases at V and 3 bases at J, with 10 bases between the two ends. The germline V gene encodes CDR1 SGHNT and CDR2 YYREEE (reference sequence). The CDR3 contains 14 residues. Method: immunoSEQ multiplex PCR; TCRdb's copy keeps in-frame clones and lacks some. In the table there are about 330,000 clones, 86% of which are singletons. The V call is TRBV5-4, the J call TRBJ2-1; TRBD2 might be the D (6 bases). Source material: peripheral blood. This clonotype was obtained from a woman between 50 and 59 years old with acute or convalescent COVID-19. The CDR3: CASSYAEGYNEQFF. The DNA for the CDR3 is TGTGCCAGCAGCTACGCGGAGGGCTACAATGAGCAGTTCTTC.